This T cell receptor (beta chain) was identified during a study of shared clonotypes between healthy human individuals. Overall study context: With ages of 18 to 49, the donors were a couple of women and three men.

Naive CD4+ cells were CD45RA-selected; the remaining cells were memory. Profiling relied on immunoSEQ multiplex PCR, and the TCRdb table lists in-frame clones only, not all of them. The profile shows approximately 700,000 clones, about 80% of them singletons. This clone was seen a handful of times. The antigen remains undetermined. The study, taken as a whole, reports: Generation of non-shared clonotypes was less probable than generation of clonotypes shared by all four donors. Clonotype sharing among donors, it was expected, would be affected by sequencing depth.

Germline CDR1 MDHEN, CDR2 SYDVKM. The junction had 4 bases not matched to a gene; V was cut back by 6 bases and J by 3 bases. The CDR3 spans 15 residues. The sample was memory CD4+ T cells sorted from blood. Subset noted: CD45RA-negative fraction. The chain links TRBV28 to TRBJ2-3; 12 nucleotides line up with TRBD2. This sequence originates from a woman in her 30s in good health. CDR3 in amino acids: CASRWTSGTTDTQYF. CDR3 DNA sequence: TGTGCCAGCAGATGGACTAGCGGGACAACAGATACGCAGTATTTT.